The entry that follows covers one TCR beta chain sequence. These data come from a study of blood T cell repertoires in COVID-19. About the study: T cells, B-cell-depleted T cells, or PBMCs provided the cDNA or gDNA that served as material.

Germline V lookup: CDR1 SGHVS, CDR2 FNYEAQ. V gave up 5 bases and J gave up 5 bases; unmatched junction bases: 10. CDR3 length equals 16 residues. Using immunoSEQ multiplex PCR, the repertoire was profiled, and TCRdb retains in-frame clones only, with some absent. The repertoire holds fewer than 150,000 clones, approximately 88% seen once, with roughly 30% in the top ten. The chain joins TRBV7-6 to TRBJ2-3; 10 nucleotides line up with TRBD2. The sequenced sample was peripheral blood. This TCR was recovered from a human donor in a cohort sampled during active COVID-19. The DNA for the CDR3 is TGTGCCAGCAGCCCGATCAGCGGGGGGGCTGAAGATACGCAGTATTTT. It translates to CASSPISGGAEDTQYF. Looking up the rest from reference TRBV7-6 and TRBJ2-3 gives the full variable domain: GAGVSQSPRYKVTKRGQDVALRCDPISGHVSLYWYRQALGQGPEFLTYFNYEAQQDKSGLPNDRFSAERPEGSISTLTIQRTEQRDSAMYRCASSPISGGAEDTQYFGPGTRLTVL.